A single count supports the clone carrying this T cell receptor (beta chain). The target antigen is unknown. The data were obtained in a study of T cell responses to AZD1222 COVID-19 vaccine. Trimming left V 5 bases short and J 5 bases short, with 12 bases between. The CDR3 is 13 amino acids. This table comes from immunoSEQ multiplex PCR, and its TCRdb copy is limited to in-frame clones, with some not included. The profile shows approximately 140,000 clones, 94% of them singletons. Study observations and caveats: At study baseline, merely over 5 AZD1222 recipients were seropositive.

The material was peripheral blood, obtained on day 0 of AZD1222 vaccination. This sequence joins TRBV12-3 or TRBV12-4 and TRBJ2-5, with D possibly matching TRBD2 (5 bases). The clonotype originates from an adult in good health. The CDR3 coding sequence is TGTGCCAGCAGTCAATCAACTAGGGAGACCCAGTACTTC. Amino acids: CASSQSTRETQYF.